Listed here are 28 T cell receptor beta chains from one sample, sequenced in a study of blood T cell repertoires in COVID-19. Only in-frame clones appear in the TCRdb table, and some are missing; sequencing was by immunoSEQ multiplex PCR. Among 100,000 to 150,000 clones listed, about three quarters were seen once. Sequencing was done on a sample of peripheral blood. The receptors here all came from a woman in her seventies with acute or convalescent COVID-19.

The chain is built from TRBV6-5 and TRBJ1-3; D possibly corresponds to TRBD1 (6 bases). The germline V gene encodes CDR1 MNHEY and CDR2 SVGAGI. The CDR3 contains 14 residues. Trimming took off 7 bases at V and 3 bases at J, with 13 bases between the two ends. CDR3 loop: CASNQGGVGNTIYF. As DNA, the CDR3 is TGTGCCAGCAACCAAGGGGGAGTTGGAAACACCATATATTTT.

This chain connects TRBV7-9 to TRBJ2-1; 11 bases line up with TRBD2. The CDR3 runs 16 residues. J lost 7 bases, V lost 5 bases, and 10 bases had no gene match. The germline V gene encodes CDR1 SEHNR and CDR2 FQNEAQ (reference sequence). This CDR3 is CASSRRLAGRQNEQFF. The CDR3 DNA follows: TGTGCCAGCAGCCGCCGACTAGCGGGAAGGCAAAATGAGCAGTTCTTC.

V gene TRBV15 combines with J gene TRBJ2-3; no definite D call. Between the trimmed V and J ends, which lost 4 bases and 0 bases, there was a span of 11 bases. The CDR3 has 15 amino acids. Germline lookup yields CDR1 LNHNV and CDR2 YYDKDF (reference sequence). The CDR3 spells CATSTSQASTDTQYF. The CDR3 bases are TGTGCCACCAGCACCAGCCAGGCTAGCACAGATACGCAGTATTTT.

This chain's CDR3 is CASSLGRDRGTQYF. The DNA for the CDR3 is TGTGCCAGCAGCTTAGGCCGGGACAGGGGTACGCAGTATTTT. The rearrangement links TRBV7-8 to TRBJ2-3; 10 bases fit TRBD1. Germline trimming cut 1 base from V and 8 bases from J; bases unmatched to any gene: 3. Germline CDR1 and CDR2: SGHVS and FQNEAQ. This CDR3 has 14 residues.

This sequence joins TRBV5-5 and TRBJ2-7; TRBD1 matches at 9 bases. CDR1 and CDR2 from the germline V gene are SGHKS and YYEKEE (reference sequence). The CDR3 has 15 amino acids. V shed 4 bases and J 1 base; nucleotides not matched to a gene: 6. The CDR3 loop is CASSQGTGFSYEQYF. The DNA for the CDR3 is TGTGCCAGCAGCCAGGGGACAGGGTTTTCCTACGAGCAGTACTTC.

This chain joins TRBV3-1 (or the pseudogene TRBV3-2) and TRBJ1-3; 8 bases align to TRBD1. The CDR3 covers 16 residues. The trim removed 4 bases at V and 0 bases at J, leaving 5 bases unmatched. The germline V gene encodes CDR1 LGHDT and CDR2 YNNKEL (reference sequence). As DNA, the CDR3 is TGTGCCAGCAGCCTAACAACAGGGGGCTCTGGAAACACCATATATTTT. This translates into CASSLTTGGSGNTIYF.

The gene calls are TRBV4-1 and TRBJ1-5; a weak D match, TRBD1 (6 bases). The CDR3 has 16 residues. Germline lookup yields CDR1 MGHRA and CDR2 YSYEKL. Trimming left V 0 bases short and J 4 bases short, with 13 bases between. The CDR3 protein is CASSQDWGGLNQPQHF. In DNA form, the CDR3 reads TGCGCCAGCAGCCAAGATTGGGGGGGCTTGAATCAGCCCCAGCATTTT.

The rearrangement uses TRBV3-1 (or the pseudogene TRBV3-2) and TRBJ2-5; the D gene is possibly TRBD2 (5 bases). The V gene's germline CDR1 is LGHDT and CDR2 YNNKEL (reference sequence). The germline V and J ends were trimmed by 4 bases and 2 bases, with 14 bases remaining between them. The CDR3 is 15 residues long. Written as DNA, the CDR3 is TGTGCCAGCAGCCGGCGGGTGGGTCAACAAGAGACCCAGTACTTC. Encoded protein: CASSRRVGQQETQYF.

The chain is built from TRBV3-1 (or the pseudogene TRBV3-2) and TRBJ1-5; weak D call: TRBD1 (5 bases). V was cut by 7 bases and J by 0 bases, with 19 bases left in between. Germline V lookup: CDR1 LGHDT, CDR2 YNNKEL (reference sequence). This CDR3 comprises 17 residues. This chain's CDR3 is CASKIDSPFYSNQPQHF. CDR3 nucleotide sequence: TGTGCCAGCAAAATCGACAGTCCCTTTTATAGCAATCAGCCCCAGCATTTT.

This clone was detected ten times or more. J is TRBJ1-1 and V is TRBV7-6, with TRBD1 as a possible D gene (6 bases). Trimming took 2 bases from V and 1 from J, leaving 20 bases between them. Germline values: CDR1 SGHVS, CDR2 FNYEAQ. This CDR3 has 18 amino acids. DNA for the CDR3: TGTGCCAGCAGCTTATTCGGGGCAGGGGTTGATGGGAACACTGAAGCTTTCTTT. Translation gives CASSLFGAGVDGNTEAFF.

In regard to this clone: This sample includes further DNA sequences coding for the same CDR3. The chain uses TRBV28 and TRBJ1-2; 8 bases are shared with TRBD1. CDR1 MDHEN and CDR2 SYDVKM come from the germline V gene. CDR3 length: 13 amino acids. The trim removed 3 bases at V and 7 bases at J, leaving 4 bases unmatched. CDR3 amino acids: CASSLGTGGGYTF. CDR3 sequence (DNA): TGTGCCAGCAGTTTGGGAACAGGGGGTGGCTACACCTTC.

This chain uses TRBV29-1 with TRBJ1-1; possibly TRBD1 for D (6 bases). The CDR3 length is 13 residues. The germline gives CDR1 SQVTM, CDR2 ANQGSEA. Trimming left V 7 bases short and J 0 bases short, with 12 bases between. In nucleotides, the CDR3 is TGCAGCGCCTCGACAGGTATGAACACTGAAGCTTTCTTT. Protein product: CSASTGMNTEAFF.

This clone turned up a few times. The rearrangement links TRBV5-1 to TRBJ2-2; the match to TRBD1 covers 9 bases. The germline V gene encodes CDR1 SGHRS and CDR2 YFSETQ. The junction had 12 bases not matched to a gene; V was cut back by 4 bases and J by 11 bases. This CDR3 contains 15 residues. The CDR3 region has the DNA TGCGCCAGCAGCCCTGATGGACAGGGGTTAACCGAGCTGTTTTTT. Its protein product is CASSPDGQGLTELFF.

The rearrangement links TRBV29-1 to TRBJ1-4, with D maybe TRBD1 (5 bases). The germline V gene has CDR1 SQVTM and CDR2 ANQGSEA. The V and J ends lost 1 base and 14 bases respectively, with 23 bases between them. There are 15 residues in the CDR3. The CDR3 coding sequence is TGCAGCGTTGAAGGGGCCGGAGGGACCGCGAGGCAGCTGTTTTTT. Translation: CSVEGAGGTARQLFF.

The chain joins TRBV12-3 or TRBV12-4 to TRBJ1-2, with D unresolved. The CDR3 loop spans 13 amino acids. Trimming stripped 0 bases from V and 7 bases from J, with 9 bases between. The CDR3 bases are TGTGCCAGCAGTTTAGCCCGGGGAGGTGGCTACACCTTC. This encodes CASSLARGGGYTF.

V and J are TRBV28 and TRBJ2-1, with D perhaps TRBD1 (6 bases). V dropped 5 bases and J dropped 6 bases, with 8 bases sitting between them. CDR1 is MDHEN and CDR2 is SYDVKM in the germline V gene. The CDR3 consists of 12 residues. Here the CDR3 reads CASSHRVNEQFF. DNA for the CDR3: TGTGCCAGCAGTCACAGGGTCAATGAGCAGTTCTTC.

Only a few counts were recorded for this clone. This chain links TRBV10-3 with TRBJ2-3; 14 positions agree with TRBD2. CDR3 length: 16 amino acids. CDR1 is ENHRY, CDR2 SYGVKD, per germline. The trim removed 6 bases at V and 5 bases at J, leaving 7 bases unmatched. The chain's CDR3 is CAIREGLAGDIDTQYF. The CDR3, as DNA: TGTGCCATCAGGGAGGGACTAGCGGGAGATATAGATACGCAGTATTTT.

The table lists this clone with many counts. The rearrangement links TRBV15 to TRBJ2-7; 8 bases map to TRBD2. This CDR3 region has 15 residues. Germline lookup yields CDR1 LNHNV and CDR2 YYDKDF (reference sequence). V shed 1 base and J 3 bases; nucleotides not matched to a gene: 5. As DNA, the CDR3 is TGTGCCACCAGCAGAGTGCGGGGGGAGGGCTACGAGCAGTACTTC. Protein: CATSRVRGEGYEQYF.

This clone showed up just a few times. The rearrangement uses TRBV30 and TRBJ2-2; D perhaps matches TRBD1 (6 bases). The germline V and J ends were trimmed by 4 bases and 5 bases, with 11 bases remaining between them. This CDR3 is built from 13 residues. Germline loops: CDR1 GTSNPN, CDR2 SVGIG (reference sequence). The CDR3 is CAWTFRGTGELFF. The CDR3 nucleotides read TGTGCCTGGACTTTTAGGGGGACCGGGGAGCTGTTTTTT. Full variable domain (missing parts from reference TRBV30 and TRBJ2-2): SQTIHQWPATLVQPVGSPLSLECTVEGTSNPNLYWYRQAAGRGLQLLFYSVGIGQISSEVPQNLSASRPQDRQFILSSKKLLLSDSGFYLCAWTFRGTGELFFGEGSRLTVL.

This chain uses TRBV6-4 with TRBJ1-2, with D possibly matching TRBD1 (5 bases). Trimming removed 2 bases at V and 7 bases at J, with 11 bases between. The CDR3 consists of 13 residues. Germline V gene data show CDR1 as MRHNA and CDR2 as SNTAGT. The DNA of the CDR3 is TGTGCCAGCAGTGACGGTCAGGGCCTTGGCTACACCTTC. Translating gives CASSDGQGLGYTF.

This clone is medium-sized. The chain employs TRBV27 and TRBJ2-3, with 9 bases identical to TRBD1. V shed 5 bases, J shed 2 bases, and the junction held 8 bases outside the gene matches. Germline loops: CDR1 MNHEY, CDR2 SMNVEV (reference sequence). This CDR3 spans 16 amino acids. The CDR3 region is CASSPAGTGYTDTQYF. CDR3 coding DNA: TGTGCCAGCAGTCCTGCCGGGACAGGGTACACAGATACGCAGTATTTT.

The rearrangement joins TRBV19 to TRBJ1-5; possible D gene TRBD1, 6 bases. V was cut by 3 bases and J by 5 bases, with 8 bases left in between. This CDR3 is 13 amino acids long. Germline CDR1 is LNHDA and CDR2 is SQIVND (reference sequence). The DNA for the CDR3 is TGTGCCAGTAGTATTCGGACAGATCAGCCCCAGCATTTT. This translates into CASSIRTDQPQHF.

This clone appeared once. V and J are TRBV25-1 and TRBJ1-5; D call uncertain. CDR1 and CDR2 (germline): MGHDK, SYGVNS. Trimming took off 1 base at V and 0 bases at J, with 10 bases between the two ends. This CDR3 contains 16 residues. The CDR3 loop is CASSESTANSNQPQHF. As DNA, the CDR3 is TGTGCCAGCAGTGAATCAACAGCTAATAGCAATCAGCCCCAGCATTTT.

The V and J genes are TRBV29-1 and TRBJ2-7; D is unresolved. The CDR3 covers 10 residues. Per germline, CDR1 SQVTM and CDR2 ANQGSEA. The ends were cut back, 6 bases at V and 6 bases at J, with 9 bases in the middle. The CDR3 DNA follows: TGCAGCGTCTCCCCAGGCGAGCAGTACTTC. This sequence encodes CSVSPGEQYF.

The chain recombines TRBV5-6 with TRBJ2-5; 7 positions match TRBD1. V lost 2 bases and J lost 4; bases outside the gene matches: 11. Germline CDR1 reads SGHDT; CDR2 reads YYEEEE. This CDR3 contains 16 residues. CDR3 region: CASSLVLAGGRETQYF. CDR3 coding DNA: TGTGCCAGCAGCTTAGTACTTGCAGGGGGTAGAGAGACCCAGTACTTC.

The CDR3 bases are TGTGCCAGCAGCCAAGCCAGCGGGGGTTTCTACGAGCAGTACTTC. Translated, it gives CASSQASGGFYEQYF. This chain connects TRBV3-1 (or the pseudogene TRBV3-2) to TRBJ2-7; 8 bases align to TRBD2. V dropped 1 base and J dropped 3; count of bases not matched to a gene: 5. This CDR3 has 15 amino acids. Germline V lookup: CDR1 LGHDT, CDR2 YNNKEL (reference sequence).

The sample holds many counts of this clone. This rearrangement joins TRBV21-1 to TRBJ2-7; TRBD1 was called by the table and not checked on the DNA. TRBV21-1 is a listed pseudogene. The CDR3 is 15 amino acids. CDR3 region: CASSKGTVSSYEQYF. CDR3 in DNA: TGTGCCAGCAGCAAAGGGACAGTTAGCTCCTACGAGCAGTACTTC.

The chain recombines TRBV5-1 with TRBJ2-1, with TRBD1 identical over 9 bases. The CDR3 totals 16 residues. Trimming took 0 bases from V and 7 from J; bases not matched to a gene: 8. CDR1 is SGHRS and CDR2 is YFSETQ in the germline V gene. DNA for the CDR3: TGCGCCAGCAGCTTGGCGGGACAGGGAGGGGGAAATGAGCAGTTCTTC. Encoded protein: CASSLAGQGGGNEQFF.